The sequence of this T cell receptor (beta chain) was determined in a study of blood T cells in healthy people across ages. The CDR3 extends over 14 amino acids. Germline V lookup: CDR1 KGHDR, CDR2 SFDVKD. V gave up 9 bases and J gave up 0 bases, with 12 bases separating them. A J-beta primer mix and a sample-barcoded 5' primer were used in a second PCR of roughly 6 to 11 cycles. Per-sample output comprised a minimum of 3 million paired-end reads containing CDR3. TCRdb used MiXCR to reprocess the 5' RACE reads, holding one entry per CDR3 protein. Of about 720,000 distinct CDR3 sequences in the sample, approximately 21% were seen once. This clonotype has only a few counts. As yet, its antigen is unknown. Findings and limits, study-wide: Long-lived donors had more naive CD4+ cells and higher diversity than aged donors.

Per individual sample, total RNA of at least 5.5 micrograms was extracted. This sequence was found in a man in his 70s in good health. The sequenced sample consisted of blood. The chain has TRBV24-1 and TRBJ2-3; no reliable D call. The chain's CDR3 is CATAQMGSTDTQYF. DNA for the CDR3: TGTGCCACCGCTCAGATGGGGAGCACAGATACGCAGTATTTT.